This T cell receptor beta chain came from a study of early T cells in non-severe SARS-CoV-2 infection. Turning to the study itself: Sequencing used unsorted whole-blood bulk RNA, so chains lack pairing.

Unique molecular identifiers were affixed to single, distinct cDNA molecules. TCRdb redid the calling of the 5' RACE reads with MiXCR, one entry per CDR3 protein. Of 75,000 or so distinct CDR3 sequences listed, about 11% are singletons. CDR3 length equals 12 residues. Trimming left V 3 bases short and J 6 bases short, with 4 bases between. In germline, CDR1 is SGDLS, CDR2 YYNGEE. This clonotype was detected many times. Sequencing was done on a sample of whole blood. The chain combines TRBV9 with TRBJ1-6; D remains ambiguous. This TCR came from an adult who was a healthcare worker with PCR-confirmed SARS-CoV-2 infection or an uninfected control (not recorded which). The CDR3 protein is CASSGSNSPLHF. In nucleotides, the CDR3 is TGTGCCAGCAGCGGGTCTAATTCACCCCTCCACTTT.